The clone carrying this T cell receptor (beta chain) appeared a few times. Its antigen is currently unknown. Unique molecular identifier tags were affixed to discrete cDNA molecules. TCRdb re-analysed the 5' RACE reads in MiXCR, keeping a single row per CDR3 protein. The sample lists about 84,000 distinct CDR3 sequences, around 10% seen once, with roughly 3% in the top ten. This sample was included in a study of early T cells in non-severe SARS-CoV-2 infection. About the study: The authors sequenced bulk RNA from unsorted whole blood, leaving chains unpaired. General observations from the study: Matching results from VDJdb favored anti-spike CD8 responses, leaving private and CD4 specificities undetected.

Germline CDR1 is SGHAT and CDR2 is FQDESV (reference sequence). Trimming took off 4 bases at V and 5 bases at J, with 20 bases between the two ends. CDR3 size: 17 residues. Input material: whole blood. The V and J genes are TRBV11-1 and TRBJ2-2, with D maybe TRBD1 (6 bases). The receptor was derived from an adult who was a healthcare worker with PCR-confirmed SARS-CoV-2 infection or an uninfected control (not recorded which). CDR3 amino acids: CASSWLMASTGTGELFF. In nucleotides, the CDR3 is TGTGCCAGCAGCTGGTTGATGGCCTCCACAGGGACCGGGGAGCTGTTTTTT.